This TCR beta chain was documented in a study of blood T cell repertoires in COVID-19. Across the study: COVID-19 samples, acute and convalescent, were from the United States, Italy and Spain. PBMCs, B-cell-depleted T cells, or T cells provided the cDNA or gDNA that made up the material.

Source study methods: Amplifying reference gene primers gave estimates of nucleated cell counts. Sequenced by immunoSEQ multiplex PCR; TCRdb stores in-frame clones only, minus some. The V and J calls and clone size are taken from that table; D and trimming were inferred from the DNA. The table lists about 500,000 clones, 75% to 90% of them singletons. During active infection, Seattle patients enrolled and were then monitored through disease. The V segment lost 6 bases and the J segment 5 bases; nucleotides outside the gene matches: 7. The CDR3 has 16 residues. Looked up from germline, CDR1 is KGHSH and CDR2 is LQKENI.

Sequenced sample: peripheral blood. V usage is TRBV18 and J usage is TRBJ2-2; TRBD2 aligns across 12 bases. This sequence originates from a man younger than 30 with COVID-19, enrolled during active disease. CDR3 coding DNA: TGTGCCAGCTCCCGTTTACTAGCGGGAGGAACCGGGGAGCTGTTTTTT. As protein: CASSRLLAGGTGELFF.